Shown below are 24 T cell receptor beta chains from a single sample sequenced in a study of cytomegalovirus exposure and HLA in healthy donors. A multiplex PCR was run with 60 Vbeta primers and 13 Jbeta primers. Libraries were prepared by immunoSEQ multiplex PCR; TCRdb keeps only in-frame clonotypes and omits some of them. The sample gives more than 80,000 clones, 60% to 65% of which show up once; about 2.3% is in the top ten. What was sequenced was PBMCs. The receptors originated from a human donor in good health.

The CDR3 DNA reads TGTGCCAGTGTCCTTAGCCACTCTGGAAACACCATATATTTT. It codes for CASVLSHSGNTIYF. V gene TRBV19 combines with J gene TRBJ1-3; no clear D. The germline V gene encodes CDR1 LNHDA and CDR2 SQIVND (reference sequence). This CDR3 is 14 amino acids long. Deletions cut 8 bases from V and 0 bases from J, with 11 bases between.

The chain combines TRBV9 with TRBJ2-3, with TRBD2 as a possible D gene (5 bases). Looked up from germline, CDR1 is SGDLS and CDR2 is YYNGEE. The V end lost 3 bases, the J end lost 5 bases, and 13 bases lay between the germline ends. The length of the CDR3 is 14 residues. This chain's CDR3 is CASSAIERGDTQYF. The CDR3 region has the DNA TGTGCCAGCAGCGCAATTGAACGGGGAGATACGCAGTATTTT.

The chain has TRBV7-2 and TRBJ2-4; D is undetermined. The length of the CDR3 is 14 residues. V lost 5 bases, J lost 7 bases, and 15 bases lay in between. CDR1 is SGHTA and CDR2 is FQGNSA in the germline V gene. The CDR3 DNA follows: TGTGCCAGCAGCCCGAGTAACGCTGCGAACATTCAGTACTTC. Translated: CASSPSNAANIQYF. Filled out from reference TRBV7-2 and TRBJ2-4, the complete variable domain reads GAGVSQSPSNKVTEKGKDVELRCDPISGHTALYWYRQSLGQGLEFLIYFQGNSAPDKSGLPSDRFSAERTGGSVSTLTIQRTQQEDSAVYLCASSPSNAANIQYFGAGTRLSVL.

This rearrangement joins TRBV20-1 to TRBJ1-2; TRBD1 is a possible D gene (5 bases). The CDR3 length is 11 residues. Germline V CDR1 and CDR2: DFQATT, SNEGSKA (reference sequence). The CDR3 coding sequence is TGCGCGACCGGGGGAGTCTATGGCTACACCTTC. Translating gives CATGGVYGYTF.

The gene calls are TRBV4-3 and TRBJ1-1; D unclear. Germline V gives CDR1 LGHNA, CDR2 YSLEER. The CDR3 consists of 15 residues. V lost 7 bases, J lost 1 base, and 16 bases lay in between. CDR3 coding DNA: TGCGCCAGCACCCGAGGAGGGTCGAGGAACACTGAAGCTTTCTTT. This gives the protein CASTRGGSRNTEAFF.

Comments on this clone: Different DNA sequences within this sample yield the same CDR3. This chain links TRBV9 with TRBJ2-7; 7 positions agree with TRBD1. The CDR3 has 16 amino acids. From germline, CDR1 is SGDLS and CDR2 YYNGEE. V lost 4 bases to trimming and J lost 4 bases; unmatched junction nucleotides: 14. DNA for the CDR3: TGTGCCAGCAGCCCCGCCCCTCAGAGGGGGCGGTACGAGCAGTACTTC. Translation gives CASSPAPQRGRYEQYF.

In its sample, this clone was seen a few times. This rearrangement joins TRBV4-3 to TRBJ2-1, with 12 positions matching TRBD2. The V segment lost 4 bases and the J segment 5 bases; nucleotides outside the gene matches: 6. The CDR3 extends over 16 amino acids. Germline V CDR1 and CDR2: LGHNA, YSLEER. CDR3 region: CASSRRLAGADNEQFF. For the CDR3, the DNA is TGCGCCAGCAGCCGCAGACTAGCGGGGGCCGACAATGAGCAGTTCTTC.

The chain recombines TRBV6-1 with TRBJ1-2, with D maybe TRBD1 (6 bases). This CDR3 has 14 residues. Trimming took off 11 bases at V and 4 bases at J, with 20 bases between the two ends. The V gene's germline CDR1 is MNHNS and CDR2 SASEGT. CDR3 loop: CAALLRGALYGYTF. CDR3 in DNA: TGTGCCGCCCTTTTGCGGGGGGCTCTCTATGGCTACACCTTC.

This sequence joins TRBV25-1 and TRBJ2-1; 8 bases fit TRBD2. The V segment lost 1 base and the J segment 3 bases; nucleotides outside the gene matches: 8. The CDR3 totals 17 residues. CDR1 is MGHDK, CDR2 SYGVNS, per germline. This chain's CDR3 is CASSESTGGPIYNEQFF. The CDR3, as DNA: TGTGCCAGCAGTGAATCAACGGGGGGGCCCATCTACAATGAGCAGTTCTTC.

This rearrangement joins TRBV18 to TRBJ1-1; 8 positions match TRBD1. V lost 5 bases, J lost 0 bases, and 8 bases stayed unmatched. Germline V gene data show CDR1 as KGHSH and CDR2 as LQKENI. The CDR3 has 16 residues. The CDR3 sequence: CASSFSGGAMNTEAFF. The CDR3 DNA sequence: TGTGCCAGCTCATTTTCAGGGGGCGCAATGAACACTGAAGCTTTCTTT.

V is TRBV7-2 and J is TRBJ2-7, with a possible D match to TRBD1 (6 bases). V was trimmed by 1 base and J by 4 bases, leaving 14 bases between them. Germline V gives CDR1 SGHTA, CDR2 FQGNSA. This CDR3 contains 15 residues. For the CDR3, the DNA is TGTGCCAGCAGCTTAGGTGGGGGCGCAGGATACGAGCAGTACTTC. Protein product: CASSLGGGAGYEQYF. The entire variable domain, with the rest obtained from reference TRBV7-2 and TRBJ2-7, is as follows: GAGVSQSPSNKVTEKGKDVELRCDPISGHTALYWYRQSLGQGLEFLIYFQGNSAPDKSGLPSDRFSAERTGGSVSTLTIQRTQQEDSAVYLCASSLGGGAGYEQYFGPGTRLTVT.

DNA for the CDR3: TGTGCCAGTAGTATAGTCCGTCTCATAGCTAACTATGGCTACACCTTC. Translating gives CASSIVRLIANYGYTF. The chain combines TRBV19 with TRBJ1-2, with D unresolved. V was cut by 1 base and J by 0 bases, with 12 bases left in between. CDR3 length: 16 amino acids. The germline V gene has CDR1 LNHDA and CDR2 SQIVND (reference sequence).

The chain recombines TRBV15 with TRBJ1-2, with D possibly being TRBD1 (6 bases). V was clipped by 11 bases and J by 3 bases, with 13 bases between them. Germline CDR1 reads LNHNV; CDR2 reads YYDKDF (reference sequence). The CDR3 contains 12 residues. CDR3 DNA sequence: TGTGCCGTGGCGGACAGTCACTATGGCTACACCTTC. This codes for CAVADSHYGYTF.

The genes are TRBV27 and TRBJ2-7, with TRBD2 as a possible D gene (5 bases). The V gene's germline CDR1 is MNHEY and CDR2 SMNVEV (reference sequence). V was cut by 1 base and J by 0 bases, with 19 bases left in between. The CDR3 contains 18 residues. The CDR3 DNA reads TGTGCCAGCAGTTTATTTCTAGGACGGGGATTAGGCTCCTACGAGCAGTACTTC. Translated, it gives CASSLFLGRGLGSYEQYF.

The genes are TRBV11-2 and TRBJ2-1, with D tentatively TRBD2 (5 bases). V lost 3 bases to trimming and J lost 9 bases, with 9 bases between them. The length of the CDR3 is 12 residues. From germline, CDR1 is SGHAT and CDR2 FQNNGV. The CDR3: CASSFSGGEQFF. CDR3 sequence (DNA): TGTGCCAGCAGCTTCTCTGGAGGTGAGCAGTTCTTC. The variable domain in full, with the rest retrieved from reference TRBV11-2 and TRBJ2-1, is EAGVAQSPRYKIIEKRQSVAFWCNPISGHATLYWYQQILGQGPKLLIQFQNNGVVDDSQLPKDRFSAERLKGVDSTLKIQPAKLEDSAVYLCASSFSGGEQFFGPGTRLTVL.

This clone was counted a single time. J is TRBJ1-6 and V is TRBV18, with D unclear. V lost 4 bases to trimming and J lost 7 bases, with 8 bases between them. The CDR3 has 13 residues. The V gene's germline CDR1 is KGHSH and CDR2 LQKENI. The CDR3 loop is CASSRDTNSPLHF. DNA of the CDR3: TGTGCCAGCTCACGCGATACCAATTCACCCCTCCACTTT. The variable domain in full, with the rest retrieved from reference TRBV18 and TRBJ1-6, is NAGVMQNPRHLVRRRGQEARLRCSPMKGHSHVYWYRQLPEEGLKFMVYLQKENIIDESGMPKERFSAEFPKEGPSILRIQQVVRGDSAAYFCASSRDTNSPLHFGNGTRLTVT.

The chain carries TRBV7-9 and TRBJ1-1; D might be TRBD1 (6 bases). From germline, CDR1 is SEHNR and CDR2 FQNEAQ (reference sequence). V lost 6 bases and J lost 5, with 13 bases in between. CDR3 size: 13 residues. The CDR3 region has the DNA TGTGCCAGCAGTCGACAGGTACGAACTGAAGCTTTCTTT. Protein product: CASSRQVRTEAFF.

As concerns this clone: A junction boundary mismatches the germline segment, possibly from a read error. This chain joins TRBV6-1 and TRBJ2-7; 8 nucleotides align to TRBD1. The CDR3 consists of 11 residues. The germline gives CDR1 MNHNS, CDR2 SASEGT. CDR3 nucleotide sequence: TGTGCCAGCAGTGATTGGGGACAGGTTTTCTTC. Translation gives CASSDWGQVFF.

V is TRBV7-2 and J is TRBJ1-1, with D perhaps TRBD1 (6 bases). CDR3 size: 15 residues. Trimming removed 5 bases at V and 1 base at J, with 14 bases between. Per germline, CDR1 SGHTA and CDR2 FQGNSA. The DNA of the CDR3 is TGTGCCAGCAGCGCGCACAGGGTTCCGAACACTGAAGCTTTCTTT. It encodes CASSAHRVPNTEAFF.

This chain connects TRBV5-6 to TRBJ2-7, with D tentatively TRBD1 (5 bases). Trimming removed 0 bases at V and 3 bases at J, with 13 bases between. The germline gives CDR1 SGHDT, CDR2 YYEEEE. The CDR3 sequence is 15 residues long. The CDR3 protein is CASSLGGAPNYEQYF. As DNA, the CDR3 is TGTGCCAGCAGCTTGGGGGGCGCACCTAACTACGAGCAGTACTTC.

The V call is TRBV7-2, the J call TRBJ1-2, with D maybe TRBD1 (6 bases). CDR1 is SGHTA and CDR2 is FQGNSA in the germline V gene. The CDR3 length is 14 residues. Trimming took off 5 bases at V and 8 bases at J, with 18 bases between the two ends. CDR3 region: CASSQSQGGGGYTF. The CDR3, as DNA: TGTGCCAGCAGCCAATCACAGGGAGGGGGGGGCTACACCTTC.

This chain joins TRBV7-2 and TRBJ1-3; D may be TRBD1 (6 bases). Trimming stripped 2 bases from V and 0 bases from J, with 17 bases between. The CDR3 contains 18 residues. CDR1 SGHTA and CDR2 FQGNSA come from the germline V gene. CDR3 residues: CASSLYGHRALSGNTIYF. The CDR3 coding sequence is TGTGCCAGCAGCTTATACGGTCACAGGGCCCTCTCTGGAAACACCATATATTTT.

This clone was observed a few times. The J gene is TRBJ2-5, the V gene TRBV6-5; TRBD2 is a possible D gene (6 bases). This CDR3 is 12 amino acids long. The V and J ends lost 6 bases and 9 bases respectively, with 14 bases between them. Per germline, CDR1 MNHEY and CDR2 SVGAGI. The CDR3 nucleotides read TGTGCCAGCAGCTCCGAGACGGGGGCCCAGTACTTC. Amino acids: CASSSETGAQYF.

This rearrangement joins TRBV11-2 to TRBJ1-5; D remains unclear. Germline-derived CDR1 and CDR2 are SGHAT and FQNNGV. The V gene lost 0 bases and the J gene lost 2 bases, with 5 bases spanning the gap. This CDR3 has 14 amino acids. The CDR3 is CASSLDRGNQPQHF. The CDR3 region has the DNA TGTGCCAGCAGCTTAGACCGGGGCAATCAGCCCCAGCATTTT.